This T cell receptor (beta chain) was recovered during a study of cytomegalovirus exposure and HLA in healthy donors. About the research overall: Most donors, around 81% of 398 genotyped, fell in the Caucasian-associated ancestry cluster.

The PCR ran on 60 Vbeta and 13 Jbeta primers. Authors' analysis steps: In a later analysis, of 80 million to 90 million unique beta chains, about 11 million appeared in at least two donors. Using immunoSEQ multiplex PCR, the repertoire was profiled, and TCRdb retains in-frame clones only, with some absent. V and J calls plus clone size are reproduced from that table; the DNA served to infer D and trimming. The sample features some 33,000 clones, with around 4.7% in its top ten. Study-wide results and limits: Beyond CMV serostatus, there was no information to go on about immune exposure. In a later analysis, several top co-occurrence clusters appeared linked to parvovirus B19, influenza, CMV and Epstein-Barr virus.

As concerns this clone: The antigen is not known.

The sample taken for sequencing was PBMCs. The sequence came from a female donor in good health and CMV-seronegative.

The CDR3 region has the DNA TGTGCCAGCAGCGGGACAGGGGGCAGGGATGAGCAGTTCTTC. It encodes CASSGTGGRDEQFF. This chain uses TRBV9 with TRBJ2-1, with TRBD1 matching 11 bases. CDR1 is SGDLS and CDR2 is YYNGEE in the germline V gene. The CDR3 has 14 amino acids. V was pared by 3 bases and J by 8 bases, with 4 bases of the junction left unmatched.